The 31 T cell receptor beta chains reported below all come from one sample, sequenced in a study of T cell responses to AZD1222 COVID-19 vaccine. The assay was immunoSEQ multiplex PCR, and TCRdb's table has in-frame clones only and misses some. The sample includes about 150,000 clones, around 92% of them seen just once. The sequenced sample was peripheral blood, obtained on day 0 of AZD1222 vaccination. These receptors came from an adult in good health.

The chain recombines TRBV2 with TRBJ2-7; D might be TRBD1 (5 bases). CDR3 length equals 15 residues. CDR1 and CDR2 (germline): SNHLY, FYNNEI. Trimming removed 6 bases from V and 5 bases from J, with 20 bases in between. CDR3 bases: TGTGCCAGCAGATCGACAGCGCCTCCGAACAACGAGCAGTACTTC. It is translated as CASRSTAPPNNEQYF.

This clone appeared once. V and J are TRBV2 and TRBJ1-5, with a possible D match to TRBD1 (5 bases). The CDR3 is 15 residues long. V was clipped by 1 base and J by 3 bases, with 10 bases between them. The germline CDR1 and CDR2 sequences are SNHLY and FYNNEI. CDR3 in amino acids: CASSEDGGFNQPQHF. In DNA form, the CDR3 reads TGTGCCAGCAGTGAAGATGGGGGGTTCAATCAGCCCCAGCATTTT.

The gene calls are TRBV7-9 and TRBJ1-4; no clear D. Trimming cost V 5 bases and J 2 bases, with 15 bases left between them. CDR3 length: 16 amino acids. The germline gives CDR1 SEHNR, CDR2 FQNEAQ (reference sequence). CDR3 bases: TGTGCCAGCAGCGGTGCCCGGAGGGCGACTAATGAAAAACTGTTTTTT. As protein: CASSGARRATNEKLFF.

The CDR3 region has the DNA TGTGCCAGCAGCCCCCAACAGGGGGCTGGAAACACCATATATTTT. Amino acid sequence: CASSPQQGAGNTIYF. The V call is TRBV5-4, the J call TRBJ1-3; 8 nucleotides align to TRBD1. This CDR3 is built from 15 residues. The V gene's germline CDR1 is SGHNT and CDR2 YYREEE (reference sequence). Unmatched junction bases numbered 5, after V lost 4 bases and J lost 2 bases.

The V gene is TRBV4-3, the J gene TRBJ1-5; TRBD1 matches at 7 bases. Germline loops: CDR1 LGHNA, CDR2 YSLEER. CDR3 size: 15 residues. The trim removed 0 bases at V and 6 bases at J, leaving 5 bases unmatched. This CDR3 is CASSQDAQGGQPQHF. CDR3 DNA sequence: TGCGCCAGCAGCCAAGATGCCCAGGGGGGTCAGCCCCAGCATTTT.

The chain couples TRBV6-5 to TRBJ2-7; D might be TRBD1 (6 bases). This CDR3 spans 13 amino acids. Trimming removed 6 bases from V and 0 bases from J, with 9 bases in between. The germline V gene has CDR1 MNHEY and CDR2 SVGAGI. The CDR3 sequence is CASRLDSSYEQYF. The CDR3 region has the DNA TGTGCCAGCAGGTTGGACAGCTCCTACGAGCAGTACTTC.

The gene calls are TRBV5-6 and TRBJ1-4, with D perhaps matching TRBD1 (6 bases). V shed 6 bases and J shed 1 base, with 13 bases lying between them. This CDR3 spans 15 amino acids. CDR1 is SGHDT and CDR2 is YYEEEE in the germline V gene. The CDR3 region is CASNPRGQTNEKLFF. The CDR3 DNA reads TGTGCCAGCAACCCTAGGGGACAAACTAATGAAAAACTGTTTTTT.

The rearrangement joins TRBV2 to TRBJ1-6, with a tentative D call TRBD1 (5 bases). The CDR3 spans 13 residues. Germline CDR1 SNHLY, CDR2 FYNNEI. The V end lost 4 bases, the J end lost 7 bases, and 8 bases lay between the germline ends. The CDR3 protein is CASSGRENSPLHF. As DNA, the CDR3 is TGTGCCAGCAGTGGCAGGGAAAATTCACCCCTCCACTTT.

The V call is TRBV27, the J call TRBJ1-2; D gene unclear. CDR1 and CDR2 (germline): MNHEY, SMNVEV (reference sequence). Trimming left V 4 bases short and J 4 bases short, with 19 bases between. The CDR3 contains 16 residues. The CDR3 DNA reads TGTGCCAGCAGTTCCTTCGCCACGGCTCTGCTCTATGGCTACACCTTC. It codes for CASSSFATALLYGYTF.

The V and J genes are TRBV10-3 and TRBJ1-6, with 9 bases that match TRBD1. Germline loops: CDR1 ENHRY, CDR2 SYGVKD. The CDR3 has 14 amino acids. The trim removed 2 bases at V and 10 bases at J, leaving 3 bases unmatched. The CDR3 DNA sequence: TGTGCCATCAGTGAGCCGGGACAGGGATCACCCCTCCACTTT. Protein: CAISEPGQGSPLHF.

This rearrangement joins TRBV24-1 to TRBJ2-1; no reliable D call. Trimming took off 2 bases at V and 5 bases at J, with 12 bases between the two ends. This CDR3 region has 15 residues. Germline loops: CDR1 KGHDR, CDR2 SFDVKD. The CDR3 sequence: CATSDSDWNDNEQFF. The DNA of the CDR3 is TGTGCCACCAGTGATTCAGACTGGAACGACAATGAGCAGTTCTTC.

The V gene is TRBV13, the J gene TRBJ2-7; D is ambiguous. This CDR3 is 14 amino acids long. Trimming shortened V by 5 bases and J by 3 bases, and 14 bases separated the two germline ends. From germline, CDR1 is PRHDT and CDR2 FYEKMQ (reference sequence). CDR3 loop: CASSTHPTSYEQYF. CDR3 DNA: TGTGCCAGCAGCACCCATCCGACGAGCTACGAGCAGTACTTC.

CDR3 coding DNA: TGTGCCAGCAGCCTCGTGGACAGGGGGCGCTTCCAGCCCCAGCATTTT. Protein sequence: CASSLVDRGRFQPQHF. The chain employs TRBV7-2 and TRBJ1-5, with 11 bases aligning to TRBD1. The CDR3 length is 16 residues. Germline CDR1 reads SGHTA; CDR2 reads FQGNSA. J lost 7 bases, V lost 5 bases, and 10 bases had no gene match.

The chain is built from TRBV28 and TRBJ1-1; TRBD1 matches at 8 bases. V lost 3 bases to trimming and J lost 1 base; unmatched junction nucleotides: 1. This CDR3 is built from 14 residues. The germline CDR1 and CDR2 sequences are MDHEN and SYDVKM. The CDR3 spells CASSFDRGNTEAFF. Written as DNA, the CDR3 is TGTGCCAGCAGTTTCGACAGGGGGAACACTGAAGCTTTCTTT.

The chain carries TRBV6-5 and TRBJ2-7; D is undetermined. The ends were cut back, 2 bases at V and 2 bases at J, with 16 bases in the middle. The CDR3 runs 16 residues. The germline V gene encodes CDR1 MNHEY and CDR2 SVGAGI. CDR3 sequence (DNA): TGTGCCAGCAGTTACGGACCCAGTCGGACCCCCTACGAGCAGTACTTC. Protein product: CASSYGPSRTPYEQYF.

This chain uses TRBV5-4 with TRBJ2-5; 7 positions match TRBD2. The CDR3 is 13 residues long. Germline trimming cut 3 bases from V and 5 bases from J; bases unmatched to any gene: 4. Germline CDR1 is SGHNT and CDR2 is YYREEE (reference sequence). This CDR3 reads CASSSAGEETQYF. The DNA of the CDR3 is TGTGCCAGCAGCTCGGCGGGGGAGGAGACCCAGTACTTC.

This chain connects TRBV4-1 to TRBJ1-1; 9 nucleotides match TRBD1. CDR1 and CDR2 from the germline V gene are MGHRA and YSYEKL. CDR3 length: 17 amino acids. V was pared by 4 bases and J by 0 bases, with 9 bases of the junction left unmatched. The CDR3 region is CASSRTIQGAMNTEAFF. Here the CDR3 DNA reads TGCGCCAGCAGCCGTACAATACAGGGGGCCATGAACACTGAAGCTTTCTTT.

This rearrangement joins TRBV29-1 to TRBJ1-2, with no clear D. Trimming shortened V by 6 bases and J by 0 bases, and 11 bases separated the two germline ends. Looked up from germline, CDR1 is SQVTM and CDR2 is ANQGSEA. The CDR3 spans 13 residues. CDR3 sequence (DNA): TGCAGCGTGCCGGACGTAGCTAACTATGGCTACACCTTC. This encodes CSVPDVANYGYTF.

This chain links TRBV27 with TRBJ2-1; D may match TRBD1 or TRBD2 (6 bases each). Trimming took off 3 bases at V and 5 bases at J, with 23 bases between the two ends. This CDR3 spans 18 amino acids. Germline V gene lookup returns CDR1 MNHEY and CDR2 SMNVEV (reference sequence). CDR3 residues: CASSFSWGAGGVNNEQFF. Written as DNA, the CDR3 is TGTGCCAGCAGTTTCTCGTGGGGGGCAGGCGGGGTAAACAATGAGCAGTTCTTC.

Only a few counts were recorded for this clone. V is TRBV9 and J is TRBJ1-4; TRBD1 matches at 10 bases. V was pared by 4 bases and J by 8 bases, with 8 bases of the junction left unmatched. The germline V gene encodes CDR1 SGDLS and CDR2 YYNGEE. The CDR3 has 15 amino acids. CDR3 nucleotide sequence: TGTGCCAGCAGCAAGGGACAGGGGTTAGTCGAAAAACTGTTTTTT. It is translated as CASSKGQGLVEKLFF.

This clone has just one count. The CDR3 protein is CAISAGQTLNTEAFF. CDR3 nucleotide sequence: TGTGCCATCAGTGCGGGACAAACCCTGAACACTGAAGCTTTCTTT. This chain joins TRBV10-3 and TRBJ1-1, with a tentative D call TRBD1 (6 bases). Trimming shortened V by 4 bases and J by 0 bases, and 12 bases separated the two germline ends. Germline assignment: CDR1 ENHRY and CDR2 SYGVKD. This CDR3 comprises 15 residues.

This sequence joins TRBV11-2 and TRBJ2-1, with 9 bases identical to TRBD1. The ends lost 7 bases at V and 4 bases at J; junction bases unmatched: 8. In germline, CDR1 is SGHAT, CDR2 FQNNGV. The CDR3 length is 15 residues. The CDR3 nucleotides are TGTGCCAGCACTATCCGGGACAGGGATTACAATGAGCAGTTCTTC. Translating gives CASTIRDRDYNEQFF.

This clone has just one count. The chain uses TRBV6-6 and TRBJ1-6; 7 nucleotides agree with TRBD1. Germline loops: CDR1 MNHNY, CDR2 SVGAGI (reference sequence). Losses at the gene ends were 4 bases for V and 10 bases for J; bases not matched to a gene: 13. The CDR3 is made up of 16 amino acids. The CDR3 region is CASSSTRDSVSSPLHF. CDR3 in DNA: TGTGCCAGCAGTTCCACTCGGGACAGCGTTTCCTCACCCCTCCACTTT.

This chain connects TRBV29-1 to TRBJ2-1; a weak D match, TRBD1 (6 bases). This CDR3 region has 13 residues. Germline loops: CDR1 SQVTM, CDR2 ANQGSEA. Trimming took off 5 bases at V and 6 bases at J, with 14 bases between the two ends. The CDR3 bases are TGCAGCGTTCCCACAGGGTCCCCCAATGAGCAGTTCTTC. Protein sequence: CSVPTGSPNEQFF.

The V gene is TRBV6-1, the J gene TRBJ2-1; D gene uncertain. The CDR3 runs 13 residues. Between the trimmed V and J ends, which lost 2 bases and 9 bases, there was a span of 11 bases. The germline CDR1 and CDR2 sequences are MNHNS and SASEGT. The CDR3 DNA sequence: TGTGCCAGCAGTGAACGCCCGACCAGTGAGCAGTTCTTC. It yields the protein CASSERPTSEQFF.

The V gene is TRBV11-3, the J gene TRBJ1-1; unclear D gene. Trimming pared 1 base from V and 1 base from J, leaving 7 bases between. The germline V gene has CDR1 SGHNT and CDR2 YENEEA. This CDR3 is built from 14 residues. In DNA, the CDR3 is TGTGCCAGCAGCTTAGGGAGGGCGAACACTGAAGCTTTCTTT. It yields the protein CASSLGRANTEAFF.

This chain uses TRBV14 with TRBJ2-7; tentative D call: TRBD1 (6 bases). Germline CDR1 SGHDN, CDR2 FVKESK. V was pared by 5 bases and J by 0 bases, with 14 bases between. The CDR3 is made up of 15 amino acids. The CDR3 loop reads CASSYYTGTSYEQYF. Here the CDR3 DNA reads TGTGCCAGCAGCTACTACACAGGGACCTCCTACGAGCAGTACTTC.

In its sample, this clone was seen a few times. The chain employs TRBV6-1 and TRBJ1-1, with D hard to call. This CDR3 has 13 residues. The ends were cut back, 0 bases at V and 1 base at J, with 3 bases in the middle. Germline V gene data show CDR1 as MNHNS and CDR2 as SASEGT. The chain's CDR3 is CASSEAENTEAFF. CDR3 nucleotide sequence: TGTGCCAGCAGTGAAGCGGAGAACACTGAAGCTTTCTTT.

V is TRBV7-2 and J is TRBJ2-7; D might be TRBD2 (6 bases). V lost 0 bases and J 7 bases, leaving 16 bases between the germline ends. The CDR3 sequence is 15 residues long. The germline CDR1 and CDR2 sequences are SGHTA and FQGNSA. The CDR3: CASSLAPGVRGEQYF. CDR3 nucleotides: TGTGCCAGCAGCTTAGCTCCGGGAGTTCGAGGGGAGCAGTACTTC.

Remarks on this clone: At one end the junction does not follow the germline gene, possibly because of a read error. Written as DNA, the CDR3 is TGTGCCAGCAGCCCCCGGGCTAGCTCCCACAATGAGCAGTTCTTC. This codes for CASSPRASSHNEQFF. This chain joins TRBV11-2 and TRBJ2-1; D is perhaps TRBD2 (5 bases). Germline CDR1 and CDR2: SGHAT and FQNNGV. The CDR3 covers 15 residues.

CDR3 residues: CASSSAGNRGKETQYF. Written as DNA, the CDR3 is TGTGCCAGCAGCTCCGCGGGTAACAGGGGGAAAGAGACCCAGTACTTC. The chain recombines TRBV7-9 with TRBJ2-5, with 8 bases lining up with TRBD1. Germline-derived CDR1 and CDR2 are SEHNR and FQNEAQ (reference sequence). With 4 bases clipped from V and 3 bases from J, the junction kept 10 bases outside the gene matches. This CDR3 spans 16 amino acids.